Each of the 26 T cell receptor beta chains below was sequenced from the same sample in a study of lymphopenia after photon versus proton radiotherapy. TCRdb's table, derived via immunoSEQ multiplex PCR, lists solely in-frame clones and lacks some. The sample shows about 68,000 clones, approximately 91% of them seen only once. This specimen was peripheral blood, taken from a patient treated with photon-based radiotherapy. The source is a woman in her 70s with pancreatic cancer.

In this sample, this clone turned up once. The CDR3 region has the DNA TGTGCCAGTAGTATAGATCATCAGCGCCAAGAGACCCAGTACTTC. Translation: CASSIDHQRQETQYF. The V call is TRBV19, the J call TRBJ2-5; D ambiguous. The CDR3 loop spans 15 amino acids. Between the trimmed V and J ends, which lost 0 bases and 1 base, there was a span of 9 bases. Germline V gene sequence: CDR1 LNHDA, CDR2 SQIVND (reference sequence).

The CDR3 is CASSSHRGSQETQYF. DNA of the CDR3: TGTGCCAGCAGCTCCCACAGGGGGTCACAAGAGACCCAGTACTTC. The rearrangement joins TRBV7-2 to TRBJ2-5, with TRBD1 matching over 8 bases. The germline CDR1 and CDR2 sequences are SGHTA and FQGNSA. J was trimmed by 2 bases and V by 4 bases; bases with no gene match: 6. The CDR3 spans 15 residues.

The genes are TRBV19 and TRBJ2-1; 10 bases line up with TRBD2. Germline loops: CDR1 LNHDA, CDR2 SQIVND (reference sequence). This CDR3 has 15 residues. Trimming removed 6 bases from V and 6 bases from J; junction bases left unmatched: 8. DNA of the CDR3: TGTGCCAGTAGCATCCTAGCGGGAGAGCGCAATGAGCAGTTCTTC. Translated, it gives CASSILAGERNEQFF.

The V and J genes are TRBV5-4 and TRBJ1-2; D perhaps matches TRBD1 (5 bases). The CDR3 consists of 14 residues. V was clipped by 0 bases and J by 1 base, with 7 bases between them. The germline gives CDR1 SGHNT, CDR2 YYREEE (reference sequence). CDR3 nucleotides: TGTGCCAGCAGCTTGGATCAGGGTAACTATGGCTACACCTTC. It codes for CASSLDQGNYGYTF.

V and J are TRBV14 and TRBJ1-1; 9 positions match TRBD1. CDR3 length equals 16 residues. V was pared by 3 bases and J by 1 base, with 6 bases of the junction left unmatched. Germline assignment: CDR1 SGHDN and CDR2 FVKESK. Written as DNA, the CDR3 is TGTGCCAGCAGCCACACAGGGGGCAAGAGGAACACTGAAGCTTTCTTT. Protein product: CASSHTGGKRNTEAFF. Full variable domain (outside the CDR3, taken from reference TRBV14 and TRBJ1-1): EAGVTQFPSHSVIEKGQTVTLRCDPISGHDNLYWYRRVMGKEIKFLLHFVKESKQDESGMPNNRFLAERTGGTYSTLKVQPAELEDSGVYFCASSHTGGKRNTEAFFGQGTRLTVV.

The J gene is TRBJ2-5, the V gene TRBV18, with a weak D call TRBD2 (5 bases). Germline-derived CDR1 and CDR2 are KGHSH and LQKENI. The CDR3 is made up of 15 amino acids. V shed 2 bases and J shed 5 bases, with 15 bases lying between them. Here the CDR3 reads CASSPSGPPGETQYF. DNA of the CDR3: TGTGCCAGCTCACCATCCGGGCCCCCGGGGGAGACCCAGTACTTC.

The J gene is TRBJ2-7, the V gene TRBV4-2; the D gene is possibly TRBD2 (6 bases). V lost 4 bases to trimming and J lost 3 bases, with 16 bases between them. The germline CDR1 and CDR2 sequences are LGHNA and YNFKEQ. The CDR3 consists of 15 residues. CDR3 in DNA: TGTGCCAGCAGCCGAAGTTCTAGCGTGGTCTACGAGCAGTACTTC. Its protein is CASSRSSSVVYEQYF.

The V gene is TRBV9, the J gene TRBJ2-7; no definite D call. V shed 4 bases and J shed 2 bases, with 13 bases lying between them. The CDR3 is made up of 14 amino acids. Looked up from germline, CDR1 is SGDLS and CDR2 is YYNGEE. The CDR3: CASSPGPDPYEQYF. DNA of the CDR3: TGTGCCAGCAGCCCAGGACCGGATCCCTACGAGCAGTACTTC.

The chain links TRBV7-2 to TRBJ2-7, with D possibly matching TRBD2 (5 bases). This CDR3 region has 13 residues. Germline-derived CDR1 and CDR2 are SGHTA and FQGNSA. Trimming pared 2 bases from V and 5 bases from J, leaving 10 bases between. CDR3 loop: CASSLTGSHEQYF. The CDR3 DNA sequence: TGTGCCAGCAGCTTAACGGGAAGCCACGAGCAGTACTTC.

The rearrangement uses TRBV4-1 and TRBJ2-7, with a weak D call TRBD1 (6 bases). V gave up 1 base and J gave up 2 bases, with 18 bases separating them. The germline CDR1 and CDR2 sequences are MGHRA and YSYEKL. CDR3 size: 17 residues. The CDR3 loop is CASSQVPTPTGAYEQYF. In DNA, the CDR3 is TGCGCCAGCAGCCAAGTCCCAACCCCGACAGGCGCCTACGAGCAGTACTTC.

This chain connects TRBV28 to TRBJ1-3, with TRBD1 as a possible D gene (6 bases). The V end was cut by 6 bases, the J end by 0 bases, with 15 bases between. The germline CDR1 and CDR2 sequences are MDHEN and SYDVKM. CDR3 size: 16 residues. CDR3 amino acids: CASRTSGANSGNTIYF. DNA of the CDR3: TGTGCCAGCAGGACGTCAGGGGCCAACTCTGGAAACACCATATATTTT.

This chain uses TRBV7-9 with TRBJ2-1; a possible D gene is TRBD1 (5 bases). The CDR3 has 12 amino acids. Trimming left V 5 bases short and J 7 bases short, with 9 bases between. CDR1 and CDR2 (germline): SEHNR, FQNEAQ (reference sequence). The CDR3: CASSARVNEQFF. As DNA, the CDR3 is TGTGCCAGCAGCGCCAGGGTGAATGAGCAGTTCTTC.

The chain links TRBV18 to TRBJ2-2, with 7 bases identical to TRBD1. The trim removed 4 bases at V and 4 bases at J, leaving 6 bases unmatched. The CDR3 runs 15 residues. Looked up from germline, CDR1 is KGHSH and CDR2 is LQKENI. The CDR3 spells CASSQQGSVTGELFF. The CDR3 DNA sequence: TGTGCCAGCTCACAACAGGGGTCTGTCACCGGGGAGCTGTTTTTT.

The CDR3 is CASSLELGVRADTQYF. The CDR3 coding sequence is TGTGCCAGCAGCTTAGAGTTGGGGGTGAGGGCAGATACGCAGTATTTT. The genes are TRBV7-2 and TRBJ2-3; possibly TRBD1 or TRBD2 for D (5 bases each). CDR1 SGHTA and CDR2 FQGNSA come from the germline V gene. V shed 1 base and J shed 4 bases, with 15 bases lying between them. CDR3 size: 16 residues.

V is TRBV19 and J is TRBJ1-5; D is uncertain. V lost 4 bases and J lost 7, with 14 bases in between. The germline gives CDR1 LNHDA, CDR2 SQIVND (reference sequence). The CDR3 has 14 amino acids. This chain's CDR3 is CASSTTRAQQPQHF. The CDR3 bases are TGTGCCAGTAGTACGACGAGGGCCCAGCAGCCCCAGCATTTT.

The chain is built from TRBV28 and TRBJ1-2; tentative D call: TRBD1 (6 bases). V lost 4 bases, J lost 5 bases, and 14 bases lay in between. Looked up from germline, CDR1 is MDHEN and CDR2 is SYDVKM. The CDR3 is made up of 14 amino acids. This CDR3 is CASSSPAQGYGYTF. In DNA, the CDR3 is TGTGCCAGCAGTTCACCCGCCCAGGGGTATGGCTACACCTTC.

The chain recombines TRBV6-1 with TRBJ1-5; no firm D call. The CDR3 consists of 13 residues. Per germline, CDR1 MNHNS and CDR2 SASEGT. Trimming removed 3 bases from V and 5 bases from J, with 8 bases in between. CDR3 sequence (DNA): TGTGCCAGCAGTGAGATGCGGGATCAGCCCCAGCATTTT. It translates to CASSEMRDQPQHF.

Of note for this clone: The junction differs from germline at one of its ends, possibly a read error. This chain uses TRBV7-7 with TRBJ2-1; TRBD1 matches 8 bases. The CDR3 contains 15 residues. Germline V gives CDR1 SSHAT, CDR2 FNYEAQ (reference sequence). The chain's CDR3 is CASSQQQGEGNEQFF. The CDR3 DNA follows: TGTGCTAGCAGCCAACAACAGGGGGAAGGCAATGAGCAGTTCTTC.

The V and J genes are TRBV6-6 and TRBJ2-7; D possibly uses TRBD1 or TRBD2 (5 bases each). Trimming took 6 bases from V and 6 from J, leaving 15 bases between them. The germline gives CDR1 MNHNY, CDR2 SVGAGI (reference sequence). CDR3 length: 13 amino acids. The CDR3 sequence: CASSPGTMAEQYF. In nucleotides, the CDR3 is TGTGCCAGCAGCCCCGGGACGATGGCCGAGCAGTACTTC.

The V gene is TRBV19, the J gene TRBJ2-1; 14 bases line up with TRBD2. V lost 8 bases and J lost 9; bases outside the gene matches: 9. The germline V gene encodes CDR1 LNHDA and CDR2 SQIVND (reference sequence). The CDR3 extends over 15 amino acids. CDR3: CASRPTSGRVGEQFF. The CDR3 DNA reads TGTGCCAGTCGTCCGACTAGCGGGAGGGTCGGTGAGCAGTTCTTC. Together with reference TRBV19 and TRBJ2-1, the CDR3 gives the full variable domain: DGGITQSPKYLFRKEGQNVTLSCEQNLNHDAMYWYRQDPGQGLRLIYYSQIVNDFQKGDIAEGYSVSREKKESFPLTVTSAQKNPTAFYLCASRPTSGRVGEQFFGPGTRLTVL.

The rearrangement joins TRBV29-1 to TRBJ1-1; D is undetermined. From germline, CDR1 is SQVTM and CDR2 ANQGSEA. This CDR3 region has 13 residues. Trimming removed 5 bases from V and 6 bases from J, with 16 bases in between. CDR3 bases: TGCAGCGTTTCGGGGAGGTTACTCCCTGAAGCTTTCTTT. Translated, it gives CSVSGRLLPEAFF.

This chain uses TRBV6-1 with TRBJ2-5; possible D gene TRBD2, 6 bases. The V end lost 4 bases, the J end lost 7 bases, and 16 bases lay between the germline ends. Germline V CDR1 and CDR2: MNHNS, SASEGT. The length of the CDR3 is 14 residues. The CDR3 coding sequence is TGTGCCAGCAGTGGTTTAGCCTTGGGAGGGACCCAGTACTTC. Protein sequence: CASSGLALGGTQYF.

This clone was observed a single time. The V and J genes are TRBV28 and TRBJ1-1; no firm D call. The length of the CDR3 is 15 residues. Germline loops: CDR1 MDHEN, CDR2 SYDVKM. The V and J ends lost 3 bases and 4 bases respectively, with 15 bases between them. Here the CDR3 DNA reads TGTGCCAGCAGTTTCTGGCGGGGAATGGGCACTGAAGCTTTCTTT. Its protein product is CASSFWRGMGTEAFF. The full variable domain, its missing parts supplied by reference TRBV28 and TRBJ1-1, is DVKVTQSSRYLVKRTGEKVFLECVQDMDHENMFWYRQDPGLGLRLIYFSYDVKMKEKGDIPEGYSVSREKKERFSLILESASTNQTSMYLCASSFWRGMGTEAFFGQGTRLTVV.

This clone appeared a few times. The V and J genes are TRBV5-4 and TRBJ1-2; TRBD1 is a possible D gene (6 bases). V was shortened by 0 bases and J by 12 bases, with 12 bases between the two germline ends. The CDR3 contains 12 residues. The germline V gene encodes CDR1 SGHNT and CDR2 YYREEE (reference sequence). In nucleotides, the CDR3 is TGTGCCAGCAGCTTGGAAACAGGGCCCGACACCTTC. It codes for CASSLETGPDTF.

This sequence joins TRBV11-2 and TRBJ2-3; D remains unclear. Trimming removed 2 bases from V and 1 base from J, with 13 bases in between. This CDR3 spans 16 amino acids. Germline values: CDR1 SGHAT, CDR2 FQNNGV. CDR3 residues: CASSLQGGPGTDTQYF. CDR3 DNA: TGTGCCAGCAGCTTACAAGGCGGTCCGGGCACAGATACGCAGTATTTT.

The CDR3, as DNA: TGTGCCAGCAGTTCCCTTTTGGTCCTACGCGAGCAGTACTTC. This codes for CASSSLLVLREQYF. This rearrangement joins TRBV28 to TRBJ2-7, with D unclear. Between the trimmed V and J ends, which lost 4 bases and 6 bases, there was a span of 16 bases. The CDR3 totals 14 residues. The germline gives CDR1 MDHEN, CDR2 SYDVKM.